One T cell receptor (beta chain) is described in this entry. Its target is unknown. The entry originates in a study of cytomegalovirus exposure and HLA in healthy donors. Turning to the study itself: As an earlier analysis found, some 170 million T cells yielded fewer than 130 million unique TCR beta sequences. Study-level findings and limits: With later analysis, a missense DCLRE1C variant became linked to TCR beta V- and J-gene trimming. Later work showed greater clonal expansion in HLA-associated TCR beta chains than in equally common others. Follow-up analysis seemed to connect common viral pathogens with several of the most significant clusters identified.

CDR1 LNHDA and CDR2 SQIVND come from the germline V gene (reference sequence). The CDR3 extends over 16 amino acids. The V and J ends lost 5 bases and 7 bases respectively, with 20 bases between them. Both 60 Vbeta primers and 13 Jbeta primers went into the PCR. This table comes from immunoSEQ multiplex PCR, and its TCRdb copy is limited to in-frame clones, with some not included. Of 120,000 to 150,000 clones in the sample, around three quarters are singletons; the top ten hold 3%. J is TRBJ2-2 and V is TRBV19, with D possibly being TRBD2 (6 bases). The sequence was collected from a man between 35 and 55 years old in good health and CMV-seropositive. Sequenced: PBMCs. The CDR3 here is CASSQPGGDAVGELFF. The CDR3 nucleotides read TGTGCCAGTAGTCAGCCTGGCGGGGATGCGGTCGGGGAGCTGTTTTTT.